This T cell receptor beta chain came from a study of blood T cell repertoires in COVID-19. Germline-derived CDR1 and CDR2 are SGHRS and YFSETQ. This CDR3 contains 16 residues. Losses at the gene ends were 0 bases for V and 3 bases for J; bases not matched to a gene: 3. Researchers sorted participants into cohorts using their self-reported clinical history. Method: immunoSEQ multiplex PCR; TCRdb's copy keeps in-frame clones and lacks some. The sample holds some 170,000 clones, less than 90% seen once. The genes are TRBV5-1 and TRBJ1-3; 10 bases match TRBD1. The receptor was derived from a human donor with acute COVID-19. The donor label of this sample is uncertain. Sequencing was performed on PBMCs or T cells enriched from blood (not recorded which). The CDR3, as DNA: TGCGCCAGCAGCTTGGGACAGGGGGCACGTGGAAACACCATATATTTT. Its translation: CASSLGQGARGNTIYF.